These 31 T cell receptor beta chains originate from one sample sequenced in a study of cytomegalovirus exposure and HLA in healthy donors. PCR used 60 Vbeta primers and 13 Jbeta primers. Generated by immunoSEQ multiplex PCR, the TCRdb table keeps only in-frame clones and is missing some. The sample yields 130,000 or so clones, around 80% seen once. Sample: PBMCs. All receptors come from a female donor in good health and CMV-seronegative.

The chain employs TRBV28 and TRBJ2-5; 10 positions match TRBD2. V gave up 3 bases and J gave up 1 base; unmatched junction bases: 8. The CDR3 loop spans 17 amino acids. Germline V gene data show CDR1 as MDHEN and CDR2 as SYDVKM. The CDR3 DNA follows: TGTGCCAGCAGTTTCCTACTACTAGCGGGATCCCAAGAGACCCAGTACTTC. It specifies CASSFLLLAGSQETQYF. Supplemented by reference TRBV28 and TRBJ2-5, the full variable domain reads DVKVTQSSRYLVKRTGEKVFLECVQDMDHENMFWYRQDPGLGLRLIYFSYDVKMKEKGDIPEGYSVSREKKERFSLILESASTNQTSMYLCASSFLLLAGSQETQYFGPGTRLLVL.

The rearrangement joins TRBV28 to TRBJ1-1; 9 bases align to TRBD1. The V and J ends lost 6 bases and 5 bases, in that order; junction bases with no gene match: 13. The CDR3 contains 16 residues. Germline CDR1 and CDR2: MDHEN and SYDVKM. This CDR3 is CASSHLGGQGYTEAFF. The CDR3 coding sequence is TGTGCCAGCAGCCACCTAGGGGGACAGGGATATACTGAAGCTTTCTTT.

The genes are TRBV7-2 and TRBJ1-1, with D hard to call. Deletions cut 2 bases from V and 8 bases from J, with 9 bases between. The CDR3 contains 12 residues. Germline CDR1 and CDR2: SGHTA and FQGNSA. The CDR3 DNA reads as TGTGCCAGCAGCTTAATGCAGGAAGAAGCTTTCTTT. This encodes CASSLMQEEAFF.

The rearrangement joins TRBV28 to TRBJ1-5; D is undetermined. The CDR3 extends over 13 amino acids. V shed 4 bases and J shed 3 bases, with 7 bases lying between them. Germline V gives CDR1 MDHEN, CDR2 SYDVKM. The CDR3 DNA reads as TGTGCCAGCAGTTCATGGGCCAATCAGCCCCAGCATTTT. Its protein product is CASSSWANQPQHF.

CDR3 DNA sequence: TGTGCCAGCAGCCAAGATCTCCGGGCAGGGGGAAACACCATATATTTT. Its translation is CASSQDLRAGGNTIYF. The chain is built from TRBV4-2 and TRBJ1-3; D is possibly TRBD1 (5 bases). The CDR3 is made up of 16 amino acids. Germline lookup yields CDR1 LGHNA and CDR2 YNFKEQ. Trimming took off 0 bases at V and 4 bases at J, with 13 bases between the two ends.

This sequence joins TRBV29-1 and TRBJ2-7, with 16 positions matching TRBD2. J lost 6 bases, V lost 7 bases, and 3 bases had no gene match. Germline V gene lookup returns CDR1 SQVTM and CDR2 ANQGSEA. This CDR3 has 13 amino acids. The CDR3 protein is CSGGLAGGLEQYF. The CDR3 coding sequence is TGCAGCGGGGGACTAGCGGGAGGGCTCGAGCAGTACTTC.

The gene calls are TRBV11-2 and TRBJ2-3, with D maybe TRBD1 (6 bases). CDR1 SGHAT and CDR2 FQNNGV come from the germline V gene. CDR3 length equals 11 residues. The V and J ends lost 1 base and 12 bases respectively, with 8 bases between them. CDR3 coding DNA: TGTGCCAGCAGCTTAGCGGGACACCAGTATTTT. Translating gives CASSLAGHQYF.

The J gene is TRBJ2-7, the V gene TRBV25-1, with 11 positions matching TRBD1. This CDR3 has 17 amino acids. The V and J ends lost 1 base and 4 bases, in that order; junction bases with no gene match: 9. Germline V lookup: CDR1 MGHDK, CDR2 SYGVNS. The CDR3 nucleotides are TGTGCCAGCAGTGAATTCCCGGACAGGGGGCGCCTTTACGAGCAGTACTTC. Encoded protein: CASSEFPDRGRLYEQYF.

The chain has TRBV6-5 and TRBJ1-1; unclear D gene. The germline V gene has CDR1 MNHEY and CDR2 SVGAGI. V lost 5 bases to trimming and J lost 3 bases, with 13 bases between them. The CDR3 consists of 14 residues. The CDR3 here is CASSIRGLDTEAFF. For the CDR3, the DNA is TGTGCCAGCAGTATTCGCGGGCTTGACACTGAAGCTTTCTTT.

The CDR3 reads CASASVTGASTEAFF. CDR3 nucleotides: TGTGCCAGCGCCTCTGTGACAGGGGCGAGCACTGAAGCTTTCTTT. The genes are TRBV11-2 and TRBJ1-1; 8 positions agree with TRBD1. With V trimmed by 8 bases and J by 4 bases, 12 bases remained unmatched. The CDR3 runs 15 residues. Per the germline V gene, CDR1 is SGHAT and CDR2 is FQNNGV.

V and J are TRBV6-1 and TRBJ2-3; 10 bases align to TRBD1. This CDR3 comprises 15 residues. V was clipped by 10 bases and J by 3 bases; unmatched bases: 10. Germline V lookup: CDR1 MNHNS, CDR2 SASEGT. Here the CDR3 reads CATQNWGQGTDTQYF. The CDR3 DNA sequence: TGTGCCACCCAAAATTGGGGACAGGGGACAGATACGCAGTATTTT.

The V call is TRBV7-7, the J call TRBJ1-1; tentatively, D is TRBD1 (5 bases). CDR3 size: 15 residues. The V and J ends lost 1 base and 1 base respectively, with 10 bases between them. Per germline, CDR1 SSHAT and CDR2 FNYEAQ (reference sequence). This CDR3 is CASSLVEGPNTEAFF. CDR3 coding DNA: TGTGCCAGCAGCTTAGTGGAGGGACCGAACACTGAAGCTTTCTTT.

The J gene is TRBJ2-5, the V gene TRBV5-1; D remains unclear. This CDR3 region has 13 residues. Trimming stripped 1 base from V and 5 bases from J, with 9 bases between. Germline V CDR1 and CDR2: SGHRS, YFSETQ. The CDR3 here is CASSLIPGETQYF. The CDR3 DNA reads TGCGCCAGCAGCTTGATCCCCGGGGAGACCCAGTACTTC.

This clone was found once. The chain recombines TRBV7-2 with TRBJ2-1; TRBD2 matches at 15 bases. Trimming took 4 bases from V and 8 from J; bases not matched to a gene: 6. The CDR3 has 16 amino acids. In germline, CDR1 is SGHTA, CDR2 FQGNSA. DNA for the CDR3: TGTGCCAGCAGCTGGGGACTAGCGGGAGGAGCAGATGAGCAGTTCTTC. Protein sequence: CASSWGLAGGADEQFF. Full variable domain (missing parts from reference TRBV7-2 and TRBJ2-1): GAGVSQSPSNKVTEKGKDVELRCDPISGHTALYWYRQSLGQGLEFLIYFQGNSAPDKSGLPSDRFSAERTGGSVSTLTIQRTQQEDSAVYLCASSWGLAGGADEQFFGPGTRLTVL.

The genes are TRBV6-1 and TRBJ1-1; D is possibly TRBD1 (6 bases). The length of the CDR3 is 14 residues. Trimming cost V 7 bases and J 3 bases, with 15 bases left between them. CDR1 is MNHNS, CDR2 SASEGT, per germline. CDR3: CASKGGLRDTEAFF. The CDR3, as DNA: TGTGCCAGCAAGGGGGGGCTAAGGGACACTGAAGCTTTCTTT.

The chain carries TRBV5-6 and TRBJ2-1; maybe TRBD1 (6 bases). Trimming took 3 bases from V and 4 from J, leaving 14 bases between them. Looked up from germline, CDR1 is SGHDT and CDR2 is YYEEEE. This CDR3 spans 15 amino acids. The CDR3 sequence is CASSSVQGSYNEQFF. The DNA of the CDR3 is TGTGCCAGCAGCTCCGTACAGGGTTCTTACAATGAGCAGTTCTTC.

This clone was observed a handful of times. The J gene is TRBJ1-2, the V gene TRBV29-1; 11 nucleotides match TRBD1. The V gene end was trimmed by 6 bases and the J gene end by 4 bases; junction bases not matched to a gene: 13. The length of the CDR3 is 16 residues. Per germline, CDR1 SQVTM and CDR2 ANQGSEA. The CDR3 DNA is TGCAGCGTCGCCGGGACAGGGGGGCAGCTAGGCTATGGCTACACCTTC. The encoded protein is CSVAGTGGQLGYGYTF.

The rearrangement uses TRBV2 and TRBJ1-2; D is ambiguous. With 2 bases removed from V and 7 bases from J, the gap between germline ends came to 14 bases. Per the germline V gene, CDR1 is SNHLY and CDR2 is FYNNEI. This CDR3 is 14 amino acids long. The chain's CDR3 is CASSEIEAGSGYTF. DNA for the CDR3: TGTGCCAGCAGTGAAATAGAGGCTGGTTCTGGCTACACCTTC.

J is TRBJ1-6 and V is TRBV6-1, with 10 bases lining up with TRBD1. J lost 7 bases, V lost 6 bases, and 3 bases had no gene match. There are 14 residues in the CDR3. CDR1 and CDR2 from the germline V gene are MNHNS and SASEGT. CDR3 bases: TGTGCCAGCAGCGGGACAGGGGTCAATTCACCCCTCCACTTT. This codes for CASSGTGVNSPLHF.

The rearrangement joins TRBV7-2 to TRBJ2-2; 10 bases fit TRBD2. The CDR3 is 16 residues long. Germline V gene data show CDR1 as SGHTA and CDR2 as FQGNSA. V shed 5 bases, J shed 4 bases, and the junction held 7 bases outside the gene matches. CDR3 sequence: CASSAWTSGLTGELFF. The CDR3 DNA reads TGTGCCAGCAGCGCCTGGACTAGCGGACTCACCGGGGAGCTGTTTTTT.

V is TRBV5-4 and J is TRBJ2-3, with a tentative D call TRBD2 (5 bases). CDR3 length: 13 amino acids. V was pared by 4 bases and J by 4 bases, with 10 bases between. Germline assignment: CDR1 SGHNT and CDR2 YYREEE (reference sequence). Written as DNA, the CDR3 is TGTGCCAGCAGCCTACTAGGAGCAGATACGCAGTATTTT. Translated, it gives CASSLLGADTQYF.

In nucleotides, the CDR3 is TGTGCCAGCAGTTTATTCGGGAGGGCCAATCTCGACGAGACCCAGTACTTC. Translated: CASSLFGRANLDETQYF. The V and J genes are TRBV27 and TRBJ2-5; TRBD2 aligns across 8 bases. The CDR3 is 17 amino acids. The germline V gene encodes CDR1 MNHEY and CDR2 SMNVEV (reference sequence). J lost 5 bases, V lost 1 base, and 12 bases had no gene match.

This chain links TRBV28 with TRBJ2-7; possible D gene TRBD1, 5 bases. The CDR3 is 14 residues long. Trimming shortened V by 3 bases and J by 6 bases, and 15 bases separated the two germline ends. Germline V gene lookup returns CDR1 MDHEN and CDR2 SYDVKM. The CDR3 nucleotides read TGTGCCAGCAGTTTCTTGAATGGGGCTGGCGAGCAGTACTTC. This gives the protein CASSFLNGAGEQYF.

The chain links TRBV28 to TRBJ1-5; possible D gene TRBD1, 5 bases. The V and J ends lost 6 bases and 6 bases respectively, with 21 bases between them. The CDR3 consists of 16 residues. The germline V gene has CDR1 MDHEN and CDR2 SYDVKM. The CDR3 loop reads CASSPPRGGSGQPQHF. CDR3 DNA sequence: TGTGCCAGCAGCCCCCCCCGGGGGGGTTCTGGTCAGCCCCAGCATTTT.

The chain links TRBV4-1 to TRBJ2-2; D is possibly TRBD2 (5 bases). The CDR3 consists of 16 residues. The ends were cut back, 3 bases at V and 5 bases at J, with 16 bases in the middle. From germline, CDR1 is MGHRA and CDR2 YSYEKL. The CDR3 reads CASSHGGIVRTGELFF. CDR3 nucleotide sequence: TGCGCCAGCAGCCACGGAGGAATAGTGCGGACCGGGGAGCTGTTTTTT.

This rearrangement joins TRBV7-2 to TRBJ2-3, with 10 bases that match TRBD2. Germline V CDR1 and CDR2: SGHTA, FQGNSA. This CDR3 contains 17 residues. V gave up 4 bases and J gave up 4 bases; unmatched junction bases: 11. The CDR3 DNA is TGTGCCAGCAGCTCCCGGACTAGCGGTTCCCAGGCAGATACGCAGTATTTT. It specifies CASSSRTSGSQADTQYF.

By frequency in the sample, this clone is medium-sized. The chain couples TRBV2 to TRBJ1-4; 8 positions match TRBD1. This CDR3 contains 14 residues. Germline CDR1 SNHLY, CDR2 FYNNEI. V lost 4 bases to trimming and J lost 8 bases; unmatched junction nucleotides: 6. The CDR3 DNA follows: TGTGCCAGCAGTGGGTCCAGGGGGCGAGAAAAACTGTTTTTT. It is translated as CASSGSRGREKLFF.

The J gene is TRBJ2-5, the V gene TRBV19; D is perhaps TRBD2 (5 bases). The CDR3 is 14 residues long. Germline V gene lookup returns CDR1 LNHDA and CDR2 SQIVND (reference sequence). Trimming cost V 2 bases and J 4 bases, with 11 bases left between them. The chain's CDR3 is CASSIRAEGETQYF. The CDR3 coding sequence is TGTGCCAGTAGTATACGTGCCGAGGGAGAGACCCAGTACTTC.

V usage is TRBV6-5 and J usage is TRBJ2-7; no firm D call. There are 11 residues in the CDR3. Germline V CDR1 and CDR2: MNHEY, SVGAGI. The germline V and J ends were trimmed by 5 bases and 4 bases, with 6 bases remaining between them. The CDR3 DNA is TGTGCCAGCAGTAGCGCGTACGAGCAGTACTTC. It encodes CASSSAYEQYF.

The chain uses TRBV4-1 and TRBJ2-1; D remains ambiguous. The germline V gene encodes CDR1 MGHRA and CDR2 YSYEKL. V dropped 3 bases and J dropped 12 bases, with 15 bases sitting between them. There are 13 residues in the CDR3. The CDR3 loop reads CASSQPGFAGQFF. The CDR3 coding sequence is TGCGCCAGCAGCCAGCCCGGATTCGCAGGGCAGTTCTTC.

The V and J genes are TRBV4-2 and TRBJ2-3; TRBD1 might be the D (6 bases). CDR3 size: 15 residues. Trimming pared 4 bases from V and 1 base from J, leaving 12 bases between. From germline, CDR1 is LGHNA and CDR2 YNFKEQ. The CDR3 loop reads CASSLKGGGTDTQYF. CDR3 sequence (DNA): TGTGCCAGCAGCCTCAAAGGGGGAGGCACAGATACGCAGTATTTT.